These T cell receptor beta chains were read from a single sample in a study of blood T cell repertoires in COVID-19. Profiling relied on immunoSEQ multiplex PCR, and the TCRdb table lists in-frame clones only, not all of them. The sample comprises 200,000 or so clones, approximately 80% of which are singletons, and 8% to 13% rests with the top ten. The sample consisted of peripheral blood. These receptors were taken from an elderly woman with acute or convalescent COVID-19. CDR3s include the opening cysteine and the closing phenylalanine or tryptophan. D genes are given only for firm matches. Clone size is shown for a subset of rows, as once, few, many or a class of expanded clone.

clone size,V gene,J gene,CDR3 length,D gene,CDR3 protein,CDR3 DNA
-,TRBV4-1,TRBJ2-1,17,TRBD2,CASSQVLRLAAYNEQFF,TGCGCCAGCAGCCAAGTTCTCAGACTAGCGGCCTACAATGAGCAGTTCTTC
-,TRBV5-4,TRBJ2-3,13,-,CASSLVGTDTQYF,TGTGCCAGCAGCTTGGTCGGCACAGATACGCAGTATTTT
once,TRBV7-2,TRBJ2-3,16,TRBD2,CASSLGLAGGTDTQYF,TGTGCCAGCAGCTTAGGTCTAGCGGGAGGCACAGATACGCAGTATTTT
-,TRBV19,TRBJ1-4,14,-,CASSQGTTNEKLFF,TGTGCCAGTAGCCAGGGGACAACTAATGAAAAACTGTTTTTT
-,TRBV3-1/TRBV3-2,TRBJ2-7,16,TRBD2,CASSPSGGGGLHEQYF,TGTGCCAGCAGCCCTAGCGGGGGGGGAGGGCTGCACGAGCAGTACTTC
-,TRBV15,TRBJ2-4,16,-,CAPKARDGAAKNIQYF,TGTGCCCCCAAGGCCAGAGACGGAGCTGCCAAAAACATTCAGTACTTC
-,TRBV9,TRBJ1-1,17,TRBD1,CASSPLDRGVTNTEAFF,TGTGCCAGCAGCCCTTTGGACAGGGGAGTTACGAACACTGAAGCTTTCTTT
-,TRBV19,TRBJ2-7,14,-,CASSSNQGFYEQYF,TGTGCCAGTAGTTCTAATCAGGGATTCTACGAGCAGTACTTC
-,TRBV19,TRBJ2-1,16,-,CASSPTGLGLYNEQFF,TGTGCCAGTAGTCCTACAGGGTTGGGATTGTACAATGAGCAGTTCTTC
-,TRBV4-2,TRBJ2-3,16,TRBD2,CASSRGTSPSTDTQYF,TGTGCCAGCAGCCGGGGGACTAGCCCTAGCACAGATACGCAGTATTTT
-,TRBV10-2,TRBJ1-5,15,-,CASSEFRQGNQPQHF,TGCGCCAGCAGTGAGTTTCGACAGGGCAATCAGCCCCAGCATTTT
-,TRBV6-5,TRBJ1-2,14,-,CASRESGAPGGYTF,TGTGCCAGCAGGGAGTCAGGGGCGCCAGGTGGCTACACCTTC
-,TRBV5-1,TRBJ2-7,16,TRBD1,CASSFQVPGQLYEQYF,TGCGCCAGCAGCTTCCAAGTCCCGGGACAGTTATACGAGCAGTACTTC
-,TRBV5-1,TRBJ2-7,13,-,CASSEQAGYEQYF,TGCGCCAGCAGCGAACAAGCGGGCTACGAGCAGTACTTC